The text below deals with one T cell receptor (beta chain). It was with 60 Vbeta and 13 Jbeta primers that the PCR ran. Libraries were prepared by immunoSEQ multiplex PCR; TCRdb keeps only in-frame clonotypes and omits some of them. The clone table shows approximately 180,000 clones, with the ten largest holding 6.5%. This entry is derived from a study of cytomegalovirus exposure and HLA in healthy donors. This CDR3 is built from 14 residues. In germline, CDR1 is ENHRY, CDR2 SYGVKD. V shed 6 bases, J shed 3 bases, and the junction held 6 bases outside the gene matches. The J gene is TRBJ1-1, the V gene TRBV10-3; the match to TRBD1 covers 8 bases. The sequenced material came from PBMCs. The receptor was derived from a man aged 25 to 40 in good health and CMV-seronegative. CDR3 DNA: TGTGCCATCAGGGGGGACAGGCTTGACACTGAAGCTTTCTTT. This encodes CAIRGDRLDTEAFF.